These 15 T cell receptor beta chains share one sample of origin, sequenced in a study of molecular identifiers for immune sequencing clone quantification. From the PCR reads, TCRdb called clonotypes with MiXCR, one entry per CDR3 protein. The table lists more than 450,000 distinct CDR3 sequences, around 23% of them singletons, with roughly 0.77% in the top ten. Sequencing was performed on naive CD8+ T cells from blood, with Jurkat cell RNA spiked in. As for subset: FACS-sorted CD8+CD4-CCR7+CD45RA+ naive T cells. The origin of the receptors is a human donor in good health. Some libraries in this study had Jurkat cell RNA spiked in.

This clonotype was found a few times. The chain recombines TRBV25-1 with TRBJ2-3; D could derive from TRBD1 or TRBD2 (5 bases each). Germline lookup yields CDR1 MGHDK and CDR2 SYGVNS. CDR3 length equals 15 residues. V was shortened by 4 bases and J by 6 bases, with 17 bases between the two germline ends. The DNA of the CDR3 is TGTGCCAGCAGTGCCCGGGACCCACTTCGGGATACGCAGTATTTT. It codes for CASSARDPLRDTQYF.

This clonotype was detected a few times. The CDR3 DNA reads as TGTGCCAGCAGTCTAGGAGCAGGGGGGGCTGTGGAGGCTTTCTTT. Encoded protein: CASSLGAGGAVEAFF. V usage is TRBV27 and J usage is TRBJ1-1; TRBD1 agrees at 7 bases. The CDR3 runs 15 residues. The germline gives CDR1 MNHEY, CDR2 SMNVEV (reference sequence). V lost 5 bases and J lost 11; bases outside the gene matches: 17.

This clonotype was observed at least ten times. The rearrangement joins TRBV29-1 to TRBJ2-1; 8 nucleotides line up with TRBD2. The CDR3 runs to 13 residues. Germline CDR1 is SQVTM and CDR2 is ANQGSEA. Unmatched junction bases numbered 3, after V lost 1 base and J lost 7 bases. This CDR3 reads CSVEAGGRNEQFF. CDR3 nucleotides: TGCAGCGTTGAAGCGGGGGGGAGGAATGAGCAGTTCTTC.

Note on this clonotype: Since the CDR3 does not end with the conserved phenylalanine or tryptophan, this likely comes from a read error. J is TRBJ1-4 and V is TRBV7-9; D unresolved. This CDR3 spans 16 amino acids. V lost 5 bases and J lost 0, with 13 bases in between. Germline CDR1 SEHNR, CDR2 FQNEAQ (reference sequence). CDR3 loop: CASSPPGPTTNEKLFL. The DNA of the CDR3 is TGTGCCAGCAGCCCTCCTGGGCCTACAACTAATGAAAAACTGTTTCTT.

The CDR3 sequence: CASSTRTGVYEQYF. CDR3 in DNA: TGTGCCAGCAGTACCCGGACGGGCGTCTACGAGCAGTACTTC. The chain has TRBV6-5 and TRBJ2-7, with D hard to call. Looked up from germline, CDR1 is MNHEY and CDR2 is SVGAGI. Trimming shortened V by 5 bases and J by 3 bases, and 14 bases separated the two germline ends. The CDR3 contains 14 residues.

This rearrangement joins TRBV12-3 or TRBV12-4 to TRBJ2-5; 7 bases match TRBD2. V trimming: 7 bases; J trimming: 6 bases; junction bases outside the gene matches: 14. This CDR3 is 15 amino acids long. As DNA, the CDR3 is TGTGCCAGCACCGGGGGGTTGGCCGGCGGCCAGACCCAGTACTTC. It encodes CASTGGLAGGQTQYF.

This clonotype appeared a few times. J is TRBJ2-5 and V is TRBV9; possibly TRBD1 or TRBD2 for D (5 bases each). Trimming took off 0 bases at V and 5 bases at J, with 14 bases between the two ends. CDR3 length: 15 residues. Looked up from germline, CDR1 is SGDLS and CDR2 is YYNGEE. The CDR3 sequence is CASSVGGGTGETQYF. In nucleotides, the CDR3 is TGTGCCAGCAGCGTAGGGGGCGGTACGGGGGAGACCCAGTACTTC.

In regard to this clonotype: Compared with germline, one end of the junction differs, possibly owing to a read error. CDR3 bases: TGCGCCAGCAGCCCTCCTGGAGTGGCGAGGGAGCTGTTATTT. It translates to CASSPPGVARELLF. The chain recombines TRBV5-1 with TRBJ2-2, with a tentative D call TRBD2 (5 bases). Germline lookup yields CDR1 SGHRS and CDR2 YFSETQ. The CDR3 has 14 amino acids.

Regarding this clonotype: A much larger clone lies one base from this, so it may be a read error. A read error is likely, as this CDR3 ends without the conserved phenylalanine or tryptophan. The gene calls are TRBV20-1 and TRBJ2-7; 7 nucleotides agree with TRBD2. The CDR3 has 14 residues. Germline V CDR1 and CDR2: DFQATT, SNEGSKA (reference sequence). The junction had 5 bases not matched to a gene; V was cut back by 1 base and J by 2 bases. Here the CDR3 reads CSARVKRGPYEQYL. CDR3 nucleotides: TGCAGTGCTAGAGTTAAGCGGGGCCCCTACGAGCAGTACCTC.

Concerning this clonotype itself: At one of its ends the junction is not consistent with the germline gene, which may arise from a read error. The V gene is TRBV6-2 or TRBV6-3, the J gene TRBJ1-1; tentatively, D is TRBD1 (6 bases). The CDR3 contains 16 residues. Germline V gene data show CDR1 as MNHEY and CDR2 as SVGEGT. CDR3 protein: CAGSYGGQLMNTEAFF. The CDR3 DNA sequence: TGTGCCGGCAGTTACGGAGGACAGCTTATGAACACTGAAGCTTTCTTT.

This clonotype has a handful of counts. The V gene is TRBV12-3 or TRBV12-4, the J gene TRBJ1-4, with a tentative D call TRBD1 (5 bases). V was pared by 4 bases and J by 0 bases, with 12 bases between. CDR3 length equals 16 residues. CDR3 amino acids: CASSSTEKATNEKLFF. In nucleotides, the CDR3 is TGTGCCAGCAGTTCGACAGAAAAAGCAACTAATGAAAAACTGTTTTTT.

This clonotype has at least ten counts. The genes are TRBV14 and TRBJ1-4, with D hard to call. Trimming shortened V by 4 bases and J by 8 bases, and 11 bases separated the two germline ends. The CDR3 spans 13 residues. The V gene's germline CDR1 is SGHDN and CDR2 FVKESK. CDR3: CASSLLQDEKLFF. DNA for the CDR3: TGTGCCAGCAGCCTTTTACAAGACGAAAAACTGTTTTTT. The whole variable domain, filled in from reference TRBV14 and TRBJ1-4, reads EAGVTQFPSHSVIEKGQTVTLRCDPISGHDNLYWYRRVMGKEIKFLLHFVKESKQDESGMPNNRFLAERTGGTYSTLKVQPAELEDSGVYFCASSLLQDEKLFFGSGTQLSVL.

This chain links TRBV7-9 with TRBJ2-1; D is perhaps TRBD1 or TRBD2 (7 bases each). There are 16 residues in the CDR3. Germline-derived CDR1 and CDR2 are SEHNR and FQNEAQ (reference sequence). Trimming took 0 bases from V and 8 from J, leaving 17 bases between them. CDR3 bases: TGTGCCAGCAGCTTAGCTGGGAGGGGGCGCATTCATGAGCAGTTCTTC. Its protein is CASSLAGRGRIHEQFF.

This clonotype was seen more than once but under ten times. The chain joins TRBV13 to TRBJ1-2, with D unresolved. This CDR3 is built from 15 residues. V was pared by 4 bases and J by 6 bases, with 18 bases between. The germline V gene encodes CDR1 PRHDT and CDR2 FYEKMQ (reference sequence). CDR3 residues: CASSSEDRTNDGYTF. The CDR3 DNA follows: TGTGCCAGCAGCTCCGAAGACCGGACCAACGATGGCTACACCTTC.

The chain combines TRBV5-8 with TRBJ2-3; TRBD1 agrees at 12 bases. The CDR3 spans 18 residues. Germline CDR1 reads SGHTS; CDR2 reads YDEGEE. The V gene end was trimmed by 3 bases and the J gene end by 1 base; junction bases not matched to a gene: 9. CDR3 sequence: CASSSGTGGADGTDTQYF. In DNA, the CDR3 is TGTGCCAGCAGCTCAGGGACAGGGGGCGCGGATGGCACAGATACGCAGTATTTT.